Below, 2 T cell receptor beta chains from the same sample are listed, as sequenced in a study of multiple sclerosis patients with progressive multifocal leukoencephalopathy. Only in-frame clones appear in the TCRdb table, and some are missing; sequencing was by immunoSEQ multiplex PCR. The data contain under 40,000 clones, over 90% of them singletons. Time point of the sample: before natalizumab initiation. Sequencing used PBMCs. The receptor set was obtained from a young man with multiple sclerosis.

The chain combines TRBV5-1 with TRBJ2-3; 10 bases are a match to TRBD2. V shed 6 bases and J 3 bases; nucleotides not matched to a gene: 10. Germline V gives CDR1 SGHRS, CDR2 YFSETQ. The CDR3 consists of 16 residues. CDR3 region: CASTPRAGGVTDTQYF. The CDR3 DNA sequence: TGCGCCAGCACCCCCCGAGCGGGAGGGGTAACAGATACGCAGTATTTT.

As DNA, the CDR3 is TGCGCCAGCAGGGACTTAAAGGGGGCAGGCCCCTACGAGCAGTACGTC. This translates into CASRDLKGAGPYEQYV. The chain couples TRBV10-2 to TRBJ2-7; 7 bases fit TRBD1. After removal of 6 bases from V and 2 bases from J, the junction contained 13 bases not matched to a gene. The germline V gene has CDR1 WSHSY and CDR2 SAAADI. The CDR3 has 16 residues.